A single sample is the source of the 20 T cell receptor beta chains below, sequenced in a study of blood T cell repertoires in COVID-19. Assay: immunoSEQ multiplex PCR; the TCRdb copy retains only in-frame clones and omits some. The data show about 400,000 clones, with about 86% seen just once and 10% held by the top ten. The sequenced sample was PBMCs or T cells enriched from blood (not recorded which). Source of these receptors: a woman between 50 and 59 years old who had recovered from COVID-19.

Only a few counts were recorded for this clone. J is TRBJ2-7 and V is TRBV30; tentatively, D is TRBD1 (6 bases). CDR1 is GTSNPN and CDR2 is SVGIG in the germline V gene (reference sequence). The length of the CDR3 is 12 residues. V was clipped by 3 bases and J by 2 bases, with 8 bases between them. DNA of the CDR3: TGTGCCTGGAGGGACAGTACCTACGAGCAGTACTTC. Protein product: CAWRDSTYEQYF.

The chain uses TRBV4-2 and TRBJ2-1; D unclear. Trimming shortened V by 0 bases and J by 4 bases, and 16 bases separated the two germline ends. Germline V CDR1 and CDR2: LGHNA, YNFKEQ. This CDR3 has 17 amino acids. The CDR3 sequence: CASSQDLGPRNYNEQFF. CDR3 bases: TGTGCCAGCAGCCAAGACCTGGGCCCACGAAATTACAATGAGCAGTTCTTC.

The chain couples TRBV4-1 to TRBJ1-6, with D perhaps matching TRBD1 (5 bases). The germline V gene encodes CDR1 MGHRA and CDR2 YSYEKL. V dropped 1 base and J dropped 5 bases, with 12 bases sitting between them. The CDR3 runs to 16 residues. CDR3 nucleotides: TGCGCCAGCAGCCAAGTTCCCCCAGGGAATAATTCACCCCTCCACTTT. Amino acid sequence: CASSQVPPGNNSPLHF.

Only one count was recorded for this clone. CDR3 coding DNA: TGTGCCAGCAGACAGGGTAACACTGAAGCTTTCTTT. It translates to CASRQGNTEAFF. The genes are TRBV6-5 and TRBJ1-1; TRBD1 might be the D (6 bases). Germline V lookup: CDR1 MNHEY, CDR2 SVGAGI. There are 12 residues in the CDR3. V was cut by 6 bases and J by 2 bases, with 7 bases left in between.

V is TRBV3-1 (or the pseudogene TRBV3-2) and J is TRBJ1-1; 9 bases fit TRBD1. This CDR3 comprises 15 residues. The V gene end was trimmed by 0 bases and the J gene end by 4 bases; junction bases not matched to a gene: 3. Germline-derived CDR1 and CDR2 are LGHDT and YNNKEL (reference sequence). CDR3 DNA: TGTGCCAGCAGCCAAGAACCGGGACAGGGCACTGAAGCTTTCTTT. This translates into CASSQEPGQGTEAFF.

The chain couples TRBV4-1 to TRBJ1-5, with D uncertain. Germline-derived CDR1 and CDR2 are MGHRA and YSYEKL. The CDR3 is made up of 15 amino acids. V was cut by 4 bases and J by 0 bases, with 10 bases left in between. This CDR3 reads CASSPSVVSNQPQHF. As DNA, the CDR3 is TGCGCCAGCAGCCCCTCCGTAGTTAGCAATCAGCCCCAGCATTTT.

The chain carries TRBV6-5 and TRBJ2-5; 7 bases match TRBD2. Per the germline V gene, CDR1 is MNHEY and CDR2 is SVGAGI. V trimming: 8 bases; J trimming: 5 bases; junction bases outside the gene matches: 8. The CDR3 contains 13 residues. This CDR3 reads CASGRGVPETQYF. Written as DNA, the CDR3 is TGTGCCAGCGGGAGGGGAGTTCCGGAGACCCAGTACTTC.

The chain combines TRBV10-3 with TRBJ2-7; 10 nucleotides agree with TRBD1. Germline V lookup: CDR1 ENHRY, CDR2 SYGVKD. J lost 3 bases, V lost 3 bases, and 14 bases had no gene match. The length of the CDR3 is 18 residues. CDR3 sequence: CAISDSEGTGVGSYEQYF. The DNA of the CDR3 is TGTGCCATCAGTGACTCCGAGGGGACAGGGGTGGGAAGCTACGAGCAGTACTTC.

The chain recombines TRBV5-1 with TRBJ2-5; D is possibly TRBD1 (6 bases). Deletions cut 4 bases from V and 2 bases from J, with 12 bases between. Germline lookup yields CDR1 SGHRS and CDR2 YFSETQ. This CDR3 has 14 residues. CDR3 region: CASSITGTQETQYF. In DNA form, the CDR3 reads TGCGCCAGCAGCATCACCGGGACACAAGAGACCCAGTACTTC. Drawing the rest from reference TRBV5-1 and TRBJ2-5, the complete variable domain is KAGVTQTPRYLIKTRGQQVTLSCSPISGHRSVSWYQQTPGQGLQFLFEYFSETQRNKGNFPGRFSGRQFSNSRSEMNVSTLELGDSALYLCASSITGTQETQYFGPGTRLLVL.

This clone is a singleton in its sample. The chain combines TRBV19 with TRBJ1-1; maybe TRBD1 (5 bases). The V end was cut by 7 bases, the J end by 0 bases, with 27 bases between. The CDR3 runs to 19 residues. The V gene's germline CDR1 is LNHDA and CDR2 SQIVND (reference sequence). CDR3: CASTQRGPDRAIMNTEAFF. The DNA of the CDR3 is TGTGCCAGTACTCAAAGAGGCCCCGACAGAGCCATAATGAACACTGAAGCTTTCTTT.

The chain uses TRBV27 and TRBJ1-5; D is undetermined. This CDR3 region has 14 residues. V was cut by 5 bases and J by 5 bases, with 13 bases left in between. Looked up from germline, CDR1 is MNHEY and CDR2 is SMNVEV (reference sequence). The CDR3 is CASSPSISYQPQHF. CDR3 bases: TGTGCCAGCAGTCCGAGCATAAGCTATCAGCCCCAGCATTTT.

V gene TRBV7-9 combines with J gene TRBJ1-2, with TRBD1 as a possible D gene (6 bases). The germline V and J ends were trimmed by 5 bases and 8 bases, with 15 bases remaining between them. CDR3 size: 13 residues. The germline gives CDR1 SEHNR, CDR2 FQNEAQ (reference sequence). In nucleotides, the CDR3 is TGTGCCAGCAGCAACAGGGATCGGGGCGGCTACACCTTC. This codes for CASSNRDRGGYTF.

The V and J genes are TRBV6-2 or TRBV6-3 and TRBJ2-7; TRBD1 matches 10 bases. CDR1 MNHEY and CDR2 SVGEGT come from the germline V gene. V lost 4 bases to trimming and J lost 6 bases; unmatched junction nucleotides: 9. CDR3 size: 15 residues. The CDR3 loop is CASSWSGTGASEQYF. The CDR3 nucleotides are TGTGCCAGCAGTTGGTCCGGGACAGGGGCCTCCGAGCAGTACTTC.

The J gene is TRBJ1-2, the V gene TRBV18, with 8 bases that match TRBD1. Germline CDR1 KGHSH, CDR2 LQKENI. The CDR3 totals 17 residues. J was trimmed by 4 bases and V by 2 bases; bases with no gene match: 12. The CDR3 DNA reads TGTGCCAGCTCACCAGTGACAGGGGTAGGATCAAGCTATGGCTACACCTTC. Protein: CASSPVTGVGSSYGYTF.

V gene TRBV29-1 combines with J gene TRBJ1-2; no firm D call. V dropped 0 bases and J dropped 8 bases, with 16 bases sitting between them. CDR1 SQVTM and CDR2 ANQGSEA come from the germline V gene. The CDR3 loop spans 14 amino acids. CDR3 coding DNA: TGCAGCGTTGAAGACCTTAACTGGATGGAGGGCTACACCTTC. As protein: CSVEDLNWMEGYTF. The complete variable domain, with remaining parts taken from reference TRBV29-1 and TRBJ1-2, reads SAVISQKPSRDICQRGTSLTIQCQVDSQVTMMFWYRQQPGQSLTLIATANQGSEATYESGFVIDKFPISRPNLTFSTLTVSNMSPEDSSIYLCSVEDLNWMEGYTFGSGTRLTVV.

The chain links TRBV7-9 to TRBJ1-3; D perhaps matches TRBD1 (6 bases). Trimming stripped 5 bases from V and 5 bases from J, with 16 bases between. Germline V lookup: CDR1 SEHNR, CDR2 FQNEAQ (reference sequence). The CDR3 covers 15 residues. CDR3: CASSLGAGARNTIYF. CDR3 nucleotides: TGTGCCAGCAGCCTGGGCGCGGGGGCGAGAAACACCATATATTTT.

The chain combines TRBV7-2 with TRBJ2-2; no firm D call. CDR1 is SGHTA and CDR2 is FQGNSA in the germline V gene. The CDR3 length is 16 residues. Trimming took off 0 bases at V and 4 bases at J, with 12 bases between the two ends. CDR3 loop: CASSLAVSRVTGELFF. The DNA for the CDR3 is TGTGCCAGCAGCTTAGCGGTCTCCCGGGTCACCGGGGAGCTGTTTTTT.

V usage is TRBV6-5 and J usage is TRBJ2-4, with D perhaps matching TRBD1 (5 bases). The germline CDR1 and CDR2 sequences are MNHEY and SVGAGI. Trimming took off 6 bases at V and 0 bases at J, with 12 bases between the two ends. The CDR3 has 15 amino acids. The CDR3 protein is CASRRGNLAKNIQYF. CDR3 sequence (DNA): TGTGCCAGCAGAAGGGGTAACCTAGCCAAAAACATTCAGTACTTC.

V is TRBV15 and J is TRBJ2-7; tentatively, D is TRBD1 (5 bases). V shed 0 bases and J shed 6 bases, with 15 bases lying between them. CDR3 size: 15 residues. Germline V gives CDR1 LNHNV, CDR2 YYDKDF (reference sequence). The CDR3 protein is CATSRDRVLSLEQYF. CDR3 nucleotide sequence: TGTGCCACCAGCAGAGACAGGGTACTCTCCCTCGAGCAGTACTTC.

The J gene is TRBJ1-6, the V gene TRBV28, with no clear D. V was trimmed by 6 bases and J by 2 bases, leaving 11 bases between them. The germline gives CDR1 MDHEN, CDR2 SYDVKM. The CDR3 consists of 15 residues. The CDR3 bases are TGTGCCAGCAGGCCCCGCGTGGCCTATAATTCACCCCTCCACTTT. It specifies CASRPRVAYNSPLHF. Drawing the rest from reference TRBV28 and TRBJ1-6, the complete variable domain is DVKVTQSSRYLVKRTGEKVFLECVQDMDHENMFWYRQDPGLGLRLIYFSYDVKMKEKGDIPEGYSVSREKKERFSLILESASTNQTSMYLCASRPRVAYNSPLHFGNGTRLTVT.